This record concerns one T cell receptor beta chain sequence. This entry is derived from a study of cytomegalovirus exposure and HLA in healthy donors. The PCR had 60 Vbeta and 13 Jbeta primers. Sequencing was performed with immunoSEQ multiplex PCR; in TCRdb, only in-frame clones are kept and a portion is missing. The sample shows more than 110,000 clones, approximately 70% of them seen only once. CDR3 length: 15 amino acids. V was pared by 0 bases and J by 6 bases, with 12 bases between. In germline, CDR1 is SGHDT, CDR2 YYEEEE. The clonotype originates from a human donor in good health. J is TRBJ1-4 and V is TRBV5-6; D gene unclear. Sequencing was carried out using PBMCs. The CDR3 DNA reads as TGTGCCAGCAGCTTGGGCCGGTCCTACCATGAAAAACTGTTTTTT. It translates to CASSLGRSYHEKLFF.